This T cell receptor beta chain was captured by sequencing in a study of OX40 agonist ivuxolimab in advanced cancers. Study details: Patients in the trial were receiving intravenous ivuxolimab every 2 weeks, at doses of 0.01 to 10 mg/kg. A mean age of about 59 years, range roughly 20 to 85, was recorded, and roughly 80% were male. Study observations and caveats: Clonal expansion in partial responders at 0.1-3.0 mg/kg ranked among the lowest. At 0.1 to 3.0 mg/kg, clonal expansion of CD4+ and CD8+ blood T cells had occurred by week 6.

Profiled with immunoSEQ multiplex PCR; TCRdb holds only in-frame clones, not every one. The table includes more than 75,000 clones, roughly 86% detected once. Trimming took off 2 bases at V and 0 bases at J, with 7 bases between the two ends. CDR3 length equals 15 residues. The germline V gene has CDR1 LNHDA and CDR2 SQIVND (reference sequence). With regard to this clone: Its antigen is unidentified.

The clonotype was recovered from an adult with an advanced solid tumor such as melanoma, head and neck, liver or kidney cancer. This chain links TRBV19 with TRBJ1-4; D call uncertain. This specimen consisted of CD4+ or CD8+ T cells sorted from blood, obtained in a trial of the OX40 agonist ivuxolimab. Here the CDR3 reads CASSIRAATNEKLFF. In nucleotides, the CDR3 is TGTGCCAGTAGTATACGGGCAGCAACTAATGAAAAACTGTTTTTT.